A selection of T cell receptor beta chains follows, all from one sample in a study of identical twins. A single record per CDR3 protein comes from TCRdb applying MiXCR to the 5' RACE reads. The sample includes some 1,700,000 distinct CDR3 sequences, around a third of them seen just once. Source material: cord blood. These receptors were taken from a newborn girl in good health. Each CDR3 is given with its conserved first and last residue. D genes are given only for firm matches. The size field is filled for only some rows; it gives once, few, many or a size class.

TRBD2	TRBV4-2	TRBJ2-5	few	TGTGCCAGCAGCCCCCTCTGGACTAGCGGGAATGAGCAGTACTTC	CASSPLWTSGNEQYF
TRBD2	TRBV7-2	TRBJ2-4	once	TGTGTCAGCAGCCGTGGACTAGGTCCCCAAAATAGATTAGCCAAAAACATTCAGTACTTC	CVSSRGLGPQNRLAKNIQYF
NA	TRBV20-1	TRBJ1-1	NA	TGCAGTGCTAGTGGGGGGGGCCGGTACACTGAAGCTTTCTTT	CSASGGGRYTEAFF
NA	TRBV6-4	TRBJ2-3	few	TGTGCCAGCAGTGACTCGATGGGGTCCACAGATACGCAGTATTTT	CASSDSMGSTDTQYF
TRBD1	TRBV20-1	TRBJ1-1	NA	TGCAGTGCTAGAGACAGGGGGGGGAATGAAGCTTTCTTT	CSARDRGGNEAFF
NA	TRBV20-1	TRBJ2-3	few	TGCAGTGCTTGGCGGACCTACCCTAGCACAGATACGCAGTATTTT	CSAWRTYPSTDTQYF
NA	TRBV6-1	TRBJ1-5	NA	TGTGCCAGCAGTGTAGGAGGGGGGCCGGGCAATCAGCCCCAGCATTTT	CASSVGGGPGNQPQHF
NA	TRBV4-2	TRBJ2-5	few	TGTGCCAGCAGCCAAGTGGCCTGGAAAGAGACCCAGTACTTC	CASSQVAWKETQYF
NA	TRBV12-3/TRBV12-4	TRBJ2-1	NA	TGTGCCAGCGTCGGGGGCCCCAATGAGCAGTTCTTC	CASVGGPNEQFF
NA	TRBV25-1	TRBJ1-6	NA	TGTGCCAGCCTTCCGGCCTTTAATTCACCCCTCCACTTT	CASLPAFNSPLHF
NA	TRBV20-1	TRBJ1-4	NA	NA	CSAPTSGRTNEKLFF
NA	TRBV6-1	TRBJ1-5	NA	TGTGCCAGCAGAAGGGTCATCAATCAGCCCCAGCATTTT	CASRRVINQPQHF
NA	TRBV29-1	TRBJ2-7	NA	TGCAGCGTTGAAGCTGACACCTACGAGCAGTACTTC	CSVEADTYEQYF
NA	TRBV19	TRBJ2-1	NA	TGTGCCAGTAGATCCGGGACCCCATACAATGAGCAGTTCTTC	CASRSGTPYNEQFF
NA	TRBV12-3/TRBV12-4	TRBJ2-3	NA	TGTGCCAGCAGTCCCCAGTCGGGGGATACGCAGTATTTT	CASSPQSGDTQYF
TRBD1	TRBV3-1	TRBJ1-1	few	TGTGCCAGCAGCCAAGGGGACAGTGAAGCTTTCTTT	CASSQGDSEAFF
NA	TRBV20-1	TRBJ1-2	few	TGCAGTGCCCCCGGCAGGGGAAGTAACTATGGCTACACCTTC	CSAPGRGSNYGYTF
TRBD2	TRBV20-1	TRBJ2-4	few	TGCAGTGCTAGACTAGCGGGGGTTGTAGACATTCAGTACTTC	CSARLAGVVDIQYF
NA	TRBV12-3/TRBV12-4	TRBJ1-2	few	TGTGCCAGCAGTTTGGGCCCCCAGGGTAAAGTGGATGGCTACACCTTC	CASSLGPQGKVDGYTF
TRBD2	TRBV4-2	TRBJ2-1	NA	TGTGCCAGCAGCCAAGAGACGGGGGGATACAATGAGCAGTTCTTC	CASSQETGGYNEQFF
NA	TRBV10-3	TRBJ1-4	many	TGTGCCATCAGTGAGGGTGAAAAACTGTTTTTT	CAISEGEKLFF
NA	TRBV7-9	TRBJ2-2	NA	TGTGCCAGCAGCTTAGCGGACAGAACAGCGAACACCGGGGAGCTGTTTTTT	CASSLADRTANTGELFF
TRBD2	TRBV5-1	TRBJ2-3	many	TGCGCCAGCAGCTTGGGACTAGCGGGAGGGCCGGTAGATACGCAGTATTTT	CASSLGLAGGPVDTQYF
NA	TRBV4-2	TRBJ2-7	many	TGTGCCAGCAGGTCCTTTGGGACAAACGACGAGCAGTACTTC	CASRSFGTNDEQYF
NA	TRBV11-2	TRBJ2-1	few	TGTGCCAGCAGCTTAGGAGGGGGGGGCCGGAGCTCCTACAATGAGCAGTTCTTC	CASSLGGGGRSSYNEQFF
TRBD1	TRBV6-5	TRBJ1-4	NA	TGTGCCAGCAGGCATACAGGGGGGAGTGAAAAACTGTTTTTT	CASRHTGGSEKLFF
NA	TRBV7-2	TRBJ2-1	few	TGTGCCAGCAGCCGAGACCTACGATTGGACAATGAGCAGTTCTTC	CASSRDLRLDNEQFF
TRBD1	TRBV20-1	TRBJ1-3	once	TGCAGTGCTAGAGAAATACAGGGGGCGCGAGGAAACACCATATATTTT	CSAREIQGARGNTIYF
NA	TRBV9	TRBJ2-1	NA	TGTGCCAGCAGTAAGACTGGAGGGTCCTACAATGAGCGGTACTTC	CASSKTGGSYNERYF
NA	TRBV7-2	TRBJ2-3	NA	TGTGCCAGCAGCTTACTTCCCGGTATAGATACGCAGTATTTT	CASSLLPGIDTQYF
NA	TRBV12-3/TRBV12-4	TRBJ1-1	NA	TGTGCCAGCAGTTTAGAGGGATTTGTCACTGAAGCTTTCTTT	CASSLEGFVTEAFF
NA	TRBV14	TRBJ2-5	NA	TGTGCCAGCGGACAGTACCAAGAGACCCAGTACTTC	CASGQYQETQYF
NA	TRBV6-1	TRBJ1-1	few	TGTGCCAGCAGGGGGACCTATATGAACACTGAAGCTTTCTTT	CASRGTYMNTEAFF
NA	TRBV11-2	TRBJ2-3	many	TGTGCCAGCAGCCACCCCGGGACTCCGCAGTATTTT	CASSHPGTPQYF
NA	TRBV27	TRBJ2-7	NA	TGTGCCAGCAGTTTAAGGGTTAGCGTGTCCCCCTACGAGCAGTACTTC	CASSLRVSVSPYEQYF
NA	TRBV20-1	TRBJ1-2	many	TGCAGTGCTAGGTACAGGGCCTATGGCTACACCTTC	CSARYRAYGYTF
NA	TRBV10-3	TRBJ2-1	few	TGTGCCATCAGACCAGGGCAAAGCTCCTACAATGAGCAGTTCTTC	CAIRPGQSSYNEQFF
NA	TRBV20-1	TRBJ2-7	few	TGCAGTGCTAGACCCTCTTCCTTCTACGAGCAGTACTTC	CSARPSSFYEQYF
NA	TRBV29-1	TRBJ2-1	NA	TGCAGCGTTGATCTAGCTGGAGGCCCCTACAATGAGCAGTTCTTC	CSVDLAGGPYNEQFF
TRBD2	TRBV27	TRBJ2-1	NA	TGTGCCAGCAGCCCCGGGACTAGCGGGAGCCTCTCCTACAATGAGCAGTTCTTC	CASSPGTSGSLSYNEQFF
TRBD1	TRBV12-3/TRBV12-4	TRBJ1-5	few	TGTGCCAGCAGTCCTAGGGACAGGATCAATCAGCCCCAGCATTTT	CASSPRDRINQPQHF
TRBD2	TRBV5-1	TRBJ2-1	once	TGCGCCAGCAGCTACCCCGGGACTAGCGGGGGGGCTGAGGCGTCCTCCTACAATGAGCAGTTCTTC	CASSYPGTSGGAEASSYNEQFF
TRBD2	TRBV3-1	TRBJ2-3	once	TGTGCCAGCAACCTTAGCGGGAGGGCCACAGATACGCAGTATTTT	CASNLSGRATDTQYF
NA	TRBV7-8	TRBJ2-1	NA	TGTGCCAGCAGCTCCTCCCCGGCGGGACGGAATGAGCAGTTCTTC	CASSSSPAGRNEQFF
NA	TRBV28	TRBJ1-5	NA	TGTGCCAGCAGAATCCGAACGATCGGGGGTGATCAGCCCCAGCATTTT	CASRIRTIGGDQPQHF
NA	TRBV10-2	TRBJ2-7	NA	TGCGCCAGCAGTGCGGCAGGTCACGAGCAGTACTTC	CASSAAGHEQYF
TRBD1	TRBV20-1	TRBJ2-7	few	TGCAGTGCTACCGCTAGGGACAGCAGCTCCTACGAGCAGTACTTC	CSATARDSSSYEQYF
NA	TRBV10-3	TRBJ2-1	NA	TGTGCCATCAAGGCGGACAGAAGCTCCTACAATGAGCAGTTCTTC	CAIKADRSSYNEQFF
NA	TRBV29-1	TRBJ1-2	few	TGCAGCGTTGAGCACTCCTGGGGCTATGGCTACACCTTC	CSVEHSWGYGYTF
TRBD2	TRBV4-1	TRBJ2-3	NA	TGCGCCAGTAGGCGACTAGCGGGGGGCACAGATGCGCAGTATTTT	CASRRLAGGTDAQYF
NA	TRBV6-1	TRBJ1-6	NA	TGTGCCAGCAGGCAGGCAACTAATTCACCCCTCCACTTT	CASRQATNSPLHF
TRBD2	TRBV29-1	TRBJ2-1	many	TGCAGCGTTGGGGGACTAGCGGGAGCCGACTATGAGCAGTTCTTC	CSVGGLAGADYEQFF
NA	TRBV3-1	TRBJ1-4	once	TGTGCCAGCAGCCAAGTCTTGGCGTCCGTAAAACTGTTTTTT	CASSQVLASVKLFF